The clone carrying this TCR beta chain was picked up many times. Its antigen is not known. The cDNA was produced through 5'RACE with 10-nucleotide random UMIs. In TCRdb, the 5' RACE reads were re-called with MiXCR into one record per CDR3 protein. The sample shows about 52,000 distinct CDR3 sequences, 3.6% of them seen only once. The CDR3 sequence is 14 residues long. Germline V gene lookup returns CDR1 SGHVS and CDR2 FQNEAQ. Trimming shortened V by 5 bases and J by 5 bases, and 13 bases separated the two germline ends. The unsorted libraries were generated from a total of 2 million PBMCs, which had been stored in RNAlater at -80 C. This entry comes from a study of neurological immune-mediated disorders. Study at large: The multiple sclerosis group of some 35 included roughly 30 relapsing-remitting and 3 secondary progressive patients. General study findings and limits: Healthy controls had more TCR clonal expansion than multiple sclerosis, which showed the least, whereas HTLV-1-associated myelopathy showed the most.

This TCR was recovered from a man aged 25-45 years with multiple sclerosis. The sequencing sample was made of PBMCs. The rearrangement uses TRBV7-8 and TRBJ2-4; the D gene is possibly TRBD1 (5 bases). CDR3 residues: CASSPVGPQNIQYF. The CDR3 DNA reads as TGTGCCAGCAGCCCTGTGGGGCCCCAAAACATTCAGTACTTC. Looking up the rest from reference TRBV7-8 and TRBJ2-4 gives the full variable domain: GAGVSQSPRYKVAKRGQDVALRCDPISGHVSLFWYQQALGQGPEFLTYFQNEAQLDKSGLPSDRFFAERPEGSVSTLKIQRTQQEDSAVYLCASSPVGPQNIQYFGAGTRLSVL.